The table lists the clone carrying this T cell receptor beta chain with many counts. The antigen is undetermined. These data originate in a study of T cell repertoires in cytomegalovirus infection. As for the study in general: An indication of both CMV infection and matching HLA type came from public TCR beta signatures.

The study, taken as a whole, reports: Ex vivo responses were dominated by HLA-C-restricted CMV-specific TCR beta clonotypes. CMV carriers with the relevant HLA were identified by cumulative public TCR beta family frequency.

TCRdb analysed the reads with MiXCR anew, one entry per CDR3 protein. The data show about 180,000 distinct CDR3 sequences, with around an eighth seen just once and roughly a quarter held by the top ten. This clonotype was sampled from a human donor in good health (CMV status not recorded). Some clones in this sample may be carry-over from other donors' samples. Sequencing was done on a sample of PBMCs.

CDR3 sequence: CASSSRRNYEQYF. The CDR3 DNA follows: TGTGCCAGCAGCTCCCGACGGAACTACGAGCAGTACTTC. The chain uses TRBV7-2 and TRBJ2-7, with no clear D. Germline V lookup: CDR1 SGHTA, CDR2 FQGNSA. Between the trimmed V and J ends, which lost 4 bases and 3 bases, there was a span of 10 bases. This CDR3 is built from 13 residues.